These 8 T cell receptor beta chains share one sample of origin, sequenced in a study of CD8 T cells in Susac syndrome. The RNA, about 0.45 to 1 ug, was put through reverse transcription using random hexamers. TCRdb itself ran the immunoSEQ multiplex PCR reads through MiXCR, one entry per CDR3 protein. The sample has about 290,000 distinct CDR3 sequences; 85% are singletons. Source material: CD8+ T cells from PBMCs. The receptors here all came from a human donor with multiple sclerosis.

The genes are TRBV27 and TRBJ2-7; D may be TRBD2 (7 bases). Germline assignment: CDR1 MNHEY and CDR2 SMNVEV (reference sequence). The V and J ends lost 2 bases and 6 bases respectively, with 17 bases between them. The CDR3 extends over 15 amino acids. The CDR3 sequence is CASSLHPRGACEQYF. The DNA for the CDR3 is TGTGCCAGCAGTTTACACCCACGGGGGGCCTGCGAGCAGTACTTC.

The rearrangement joins TRBV28 to TRBJ1-3; the D gene is possibly TRBD1 (6 bases). CDR1 is MDHEN and CDR2 is SYDVKM in the germline V gene. With 5 bases removed from V and 4 bases from J, the gap between germline ends came to 21 bases. The CDR3 is made up of 17 amino acids. The CDR3 loop is CASSPRTVVVLGNTIYF. CDR3 coding DNA: TGTGCCAGCAGTCCTCGGACAGTCGTGGTCCTGGGAAACACCATATATTTT.

CDR3 region: CASSHRTGGAGTEAFF. CDR3 nucleotides: TGCGCCAGCAGCCACCGGACAGGGGGCGCGGGTACTGAAGCTTTCTTT. This rearrangement joins TRBV4-3 to TRBJ1-1, with TRBD1 matching 11 bases. The CDR3 contains 16 residues. Per germline, CDR1 LGHNA and CDR2 YSLEER. With 3 bases clipped from V and 5 bases from J, the junction kept 8 bases outside the gene matches.

This clonotype was seen once. V is TRBV7-9 and J is TRBJ1-4, with a tentative D call TRBD1 (6 bases). CDR3 length: 14 amino acids. The germline V gene has CDR1 SEHNR and CDR2 FQNEAQ (reference sequence). V was trimmed by 1 base and J by 8 bases, leaving 11 bases between them. The CDR3 bases are TGTGCCAGCAGCTTAGTCGATACAGGGGAAAAACTGTTTTTT. Encoded protein: CASSLVDTGEKLFF.

The chain couples TRBV5-4 to TRBJ2-7; tentative D call: TRBD2 (5 bases). Trimming took off 1 base at V and 2 bases at J, with 10 bases between the two ends. The CDR3 consists of 14 residues. Germline V CDR1 and CDR2: SGHNT, YYREEE (reference sequence). The CDR3 sequence is CASSLLSGAYEQYF. CDR3 nucleotide sequence: TGTGCCAGCAGCTTGTTATCCGGGGCCTACGAGCAGTACTTC. The full variable domain, rest sourced from reference TRBV5-4 and TRBJ2-7, is ETGVTQSPTHLIKTRGQQVTLRCSSQSGHNTVSWYQQALGQGPQFIFQYYREEENGRGNFPPRFSGLQFPNYSSELNVNALELDDSALYLCASSLLSGAYEQYFGPGTRLTVT.

This clonotype was detected only a few times. The rearrangement links TRBV6-5 to TRBJ2-5; D tentatively fits TRBD1 or TRBD2 (5 bases each). The CDR3 consists of 14 residues. Trimming removed 6 bases from V and 3 bases from J, with 14 bases in between. Germline V gene lookup returns CDR1 MNHEY and CDR2 SVGAGI. The CDR3 protein is CASSLLGAKETQYF. CDR3 in DNA: TGTGCCAGCAGCCTACTAGGGGCGAAAGAGACCCAGTACTTC.

V gene TRBV27 combines with J gene TRBJ2-1; TRBD1 matches 9 bases. Germline V gene data show CDR1 as MNHEY and CDR2 as SMNVEV (reference sequence). The V gene end was trimmed by 4 bases and the J gene end by 4 bases; junction bases not matched to a gene: 8. The CDR3 length is 16 residues. CDR3 coding DNA: TGTGCCAGCAGTTCCCCTTGGGACAGGGTATACAATGAGCAGTTCTTC. This gives the protein CASSSPWDRVYNEQFF.

This sequence joins TRBV5-6 and TRBJ2-1, with D possibly TRBD2 on 5 matching bases. V lost 4 bases, J lost 9 bases, and 14 bases lay in between. The CDR3 runs to 13 residues. The germline V gene encodes CDR1 SGHDT and CDR2 YYEEEE. The CDR3 bases are TGTGCCAGCAGCCCCGGGAAGCTCGTTGAGCAGTTCTTC. Its translation is CASSPGKLVEQFF.